A single sample gave rise to the 22 T cell receptor beta chains below, sequenced in a study of blood T cell repertoires in COVID-19. The table came from immunoSEQ multiplex PCR; TCRdb's copy has only in-frame clones and leaves some out. Here the sample spans fewer than 600,000 clones, approximately 90% being singletons. Sequencing was done on a sample of PBMCs or T cells enriched from blood (not recorded which). These receptors were obtained from a woman aged 35 to 49 who had recovered from COVID-19.

This clone was counted only a few times. Other DNA sequences in this sample translate to the same CDR3. The chain is built from TRBV7-2 and TRBJ1-1, with TRBD1 as a possible D gene (6 bases). Germline V gene sequence: CDR1 SGHTA, CDR2 FQGNSA. V shed 4 bases and J shed 5 bases, with 11 bases lying between them. The CDR3 is made up of 13 amino acids. CDR3 nucleotide sequence: TGTGCCAGCAGCTCCCAGGGGCGGACTGAAGCTTTCTTT. This gives the protein CASSSQGRTEAFF.

This chain joins TRBV11-3 and TRBJ1-3; D might be TRBD1 (5 bases). The V gene's germline CDR1 is SGHNT and CDR2 YENEEA. This CDR3 has 17 amino acids. V dropped 5 bases and J dropped 0 bases, with 17 bases sitting between them. The DNA of the CDR3 is TGTGCCAGCAGCCCCCGGAGGGACCTCGTCTCTGGAAACACCATATATTTT. Residues: CASSPRRDLVSGNTIYF.

The chain couples TRBV7-9 to TRBJ1-4; a weak D match, TRBD1 (6 bases). The CDR3 is 15 residues long. V was shortened by 5 bases and J by 3 bases, with 13 bases between the two germline ends. CDR1 is SEHNR and CDR2 is FQNEAQ in the germline V gene (reference sequence). CDR3 protein: CASSPLGHSNEKLFF. CDR3 bases: TGTGCCAGCAGCCCCCTGGGACACTCTAATGAAAAACTGTTTTTT.

This chain links TRBV9 with TRBJ1-1; no firm D call. This CDR3 is built from 15 residues. The V and J ends lost 3 bases and 4 bases respectively, with 16 bases between them. CDR1 and CDR2 (germline): SGDLS, YYNGEE. The CDR3 sequence is CASSEHLTGVTEAFF. The CDR3 DNA reads as TGTGCCAGCAGCGAACACCTTACGGGAGTCACTGAAGCTTTCTTT.

This clone was detected only once. V usage is TRBV23-1 and J usage is TRBJ2-7; tentative D call: TRBD2 (6 bases). TRBV23-1 is an open reading frame, and its role is uncertain. The CDR3 runs 10 residues. The CDR3 region is CVSGRYEQYF. DNA of the CDR3: TGCGTCAGTGGGAGGTACGAGCAGTACTTC.

This sequence joins TRBV27 and TRBJ1-2; 9 nucleotides line up with TRBD1. The germline gives CDR1 MNHEY, CDR2 SMNVEV (reference sequence). V gave up 4 bases and J gave up 3 bases; unmatched junction bases: 9. The CDR3 contains 16 residues. The CDR3, as DNA: TGTGCCAGCAGTTCCACAACAGGGGGCGGCTACTATGGCTACACCTTC. Its protein is CASSSTTGGGYYGYTF.

As for this clone: At the DNA level, this CDR3 is encoded by other sequences in the same sample as well. The V gene is TRBV4-3, the J gene TRBJ2-7; 12 nucleotides match TRBD2. Germline assignment: CDR1 LGHNA and CDR2 YSLEER. J gave up 2 bases and V 1 base, and 6 bases lay outside the gene matches. The CDR3 runs to 17 residues. The CDR3 protein is CASSQALLAGGPYEQYF. The CDR3 DNA follows: TGCGCCAGCAGCCAAGCCCTTCTAGCGGGAGGGCCCTACGAGCAGTACTTC.

This sequence joins TRBV29-1 and TRBJ2-2; 9 nucleotides agree with TRBD2. From germline, CDR1 is SQVTM and CDR2 ANQGSEA. This CDR3 is 14 amino acids long. The junction had 3 bases not matched to a gene; V was cut back by 7 bases and J by 0 bases. The CDR3 coding sequence is TGCAGCGCGCTAGCGGGGTCGAACACCGGGGAGCTGTTTTTT. The encoded protein is CSALAGSNTGELFF.

V and J are TRBV5-1 and TRBJ2-1; TRBD2 matches 8 bases. There are 16 residues in the CDR3. Per germline, CDR1 SGHRS and CDR2 YFSETQ. The junction had 9 bases not matched to a gene; V was cut back by 4 bases and J by 3 bases. CDR3: CASSGNLAGLYNEQFF. The CDR3 region has the DNA TGCGCCAGCAGCGGAAACCTAGCGGGCCTCTACAATGAGCAGTTCTTC.

The chain has TRBV7-9 and TRBJ1-2, with 7 positions matching TRBD1. V lost 7 bases to trimming and J lost 4 bases; unmatched junction nucleotides: 3. The germline gives CDR1 SEHNR, CDR2 FQNEAQ (reference sequence). The CDR3 has 12 residues. CDR3 DNA sequence: TGTGCCAGCACGGGACAGACCTATGGCTACACCTTC. Translating gives CASTGQTYGYTF.

This clone was recorded a few times. The chain carries TRBV28 and TRBJ2-1; D possibly corresponds to TRBD1 (7 bases). The CDR3 is 12 residues long. From germline, CDR1 is MDHEN and CDR2 SYDVKM. Trimming left V 3 bases short and J 11 bases short, with 11 bases between. The CDR3 loop is CASSLGGQQQFF. The CDR3 region has the DNA TGTGCCAGCAGTTTGGGGGGACAGCAGCAGTTCTTC.

V usage is TRBV11-2 and J usage is TRBJ2-7; D ambiguous. Looked up from germline, CDR1 is SGHAT and CDR2 is FQNNGV. This CDR3 comprises 12 residues. The V gene lost 1 base and the J gene lost 4 bases, with 5 bases spanning the gap. The CDR3 sequence: CASSLGRYEQYF. The CDR3 nucleotides are TGTGCCAGCAGCTTAGGGCGGTACGAGCAGTACTTC.

The table lists this clone with a count of one. Here the CDR3 DNA reads TGCGCCAGCAGTGTGGGACTAGCGGGAGGGTACGAGCAGTACTTC. It specifies CASSVGLAGGYEQYF. The rearrangement uses TRBV10-2 and TRBJ2-7; 16 bases fit TRBD2. The V and J ends lost 4 bases and 4 bases, in that order; junction bases with no gene match: 1. CDR3 size: 15 residues. Germline CDR1 WSHSY, CDR2 SAAADI.

This chain links TRBV11-3 with TRBJ1-1; tentatively, D is TRBD1 (5 bases). CDR1 is SGHNT, CDR2 YENEEA, per germline. Trimming took 5 bases from V and 1 from J, leaving 11 bases between them. This CDR3 contains 14 residues. CDR3 nucleotide sequence: TGTGCCAGCAGCCCCCGACAGACGAACACTGAAGCTTTCTTT. Translation: CASSPRQTNTEAFF.

V is TRBV5-6 and J is TRBJ1-1, with no clear D. This CDR3 region has 13 residues. Germline V CDR1 and CDR2: SGHDT, YYEEEE. Trimming shortened V by 4 bases and J by 1 base, and 8 bases separated the two germline ends. CDR3 nucleotides: TGTGCCAGCAGCATAGACACGAACACTGAAGCTTTCTTT. Its protein product is CASSIDTNTEAFF.

V and J are TRBV9 and TRBJ2-7; 7 positions agree with TRBD2. Germline values: CDR1 SGDLS, CDR2 YYNGEE. The CDR3 contains 14 residues. With V trimmed by 4 bases and J by 0 bases, 4 bases remained unmatched. As DNA, the CDR3 is TGTGCCAGCAGCACTAGCGCATTCTCCTACGAGCAGTACTTC. Amino acid sequence: CASSTSAFSYEQYF.

This chain joins TRBV4-1 and TRBJ1-1, with a tentative D call TRBD1 (5 bases). V lost 4 bases and J lost 4, with 13 bases in between. This CDR3 region has 14 residues. In germline, CDR1 is MGHRA, CDR2 YSYEKL. CDR3 amino acids: CASSLQRQLTEAFF. CDR3 DNA sequence: TGCGCCAGCAGCCTTCAAAGACAGCTCACTGAAGCTTTCTTT.

The rearrangement uses TRBV7-9 and TRBJ1-5; D uncertain. There are 12 residues in the CDR3. Germline-derived CDR1 and CDR2 are SEHNR and FQNEAQ (reference sequence). Trimming left V 4 bases short and J 4 bases short, with 5 bases between. CDR3 DNA sequence: TGTGCCAGCAGCTCCCCAAATCAGCCCCAGCATTTT. It specifies CASSSPNQPQHF.

V and J are TRBV6-5 and TRBJ2-7; possibly TRBD1 for D (6 bases). Germline V gene lookup returns CDR1 MNHEY and CDR2 SVGAGI. This CDR3 has 14 residues. V was cut by 8 bases and J by 4 bases, with 18 bases left in between. CDR3 protein: CASLLAGASYEQYF. The CDR3 region has the DNA TGTGCCAGCTTGTTGGCAGGGGCGAGTTACGAGCAGTACTTC.

This sequence joins TRBV6-1 and TRBJ2-7; D ambiguous. The germline CDR1 and CDR2 sequences are MNHNS and SASEGT. V was shortened by 1 base and J by 0 bases, with 10 bases between the two germline ends. CDR3 length: 15 residues. In DNA, the CDR3 is TGTGCCAGCAGTGAAGGGCAGGTCGACTCCTACGAGCAGTACTTC. Amino acid sequence: CASSEGQVDSYEQYF.

This chain links TRBV6-2 or TRBV6-3 with TRBJ2-7, with 11 bases identical to TRBD2. In germline, CDR1 is MNHEY, CDR2 SVGEGT. CDR3 size: 18 residues. J was trimmed by 7 bases and V by 2 bases; bases with no gene match: 16. CDR3 sequence: CASSYDLAGGRNFWEQYF. The DNA of the CDR3 is TGTGCCAGCAGTTACGATTTAGCGGGAGGGAGGAACTTCTGGGAGCAGTACTTC.

This clone has just one count. The genes are TRBV30 and TRBJ2-7; 10 nucleotides line up with TRBD1. CDR3 length equals 16 residues. The germline CDR1 and CDR2 sequences are GTSNPN and SVGIG (reference sequence). V dropped 3 bases and J dropped 1; count of bases not matched to a gene: 9. The CDR3 DNA follows: TGTGCCTGGAGACCCATGGGGACAGGGGCTTCCTACGAGCAGTACTTC. Residues: CAWRPMGTGASYEQYF.